This T cell receptor beta chain emerged from a study of cytomegalovirus exposure and HLA in healthy donors. V dropped 6 bases and J dropped 5 bases, with 25 bases sitting between them. This CDR3 is built from 17 residues. CDR1 MDHEN and CDR2 SYDVKM come from the germline V gene. With 60 Vbeta and 13 Jbeta primers, the PCR was carried out. Produced via immunoSEQ multiplex PCR; TCRdb's table is partial and in-frame only. The table includes over 120,000 clones, more than 8% detected once. This clone has just a few counts. This chain connects TRBV28 to TRBJ2-5, with D possibly matching TRBD2 (6 bases). This TCR derives from a man aged 45-65 years in good health and CMV-seronegative. Sample: PBMCs. CDR3 nucleotide sequence: TGTGCCAGCAGACCATCCTGGGGGGACGACAGTGTTGAGACCCAGTACTTC. It is translated as CASRPSWGDDSVETQYF.